A single sample is the source of the 27 T cell receptor beta chains below, sequenced in a study of T cell changes during pregnancy in multiple sclerosis. Sequencing was performed with immunoSEQ multiplex PCR; in TCRdb, only in-frame clones are kept and a portion is missing. The sample carries under 50,000 clones, about 90% recorded once. The source material was CD4+ T cells from peripheral blood mononuclear cells, sampled in the second trimester of pregnancy. Receptors originate from a female donor in good health, enrolled as a control in a pregnancy study.

The chain combines TRBV30 with TRBJ1-1; D is unclear. The CDR3 has 12 amino acids. The V end was cut by 0 bases, the J end by 1 base, with 3 bases between. Per germline, CDR1 GTSNPN and CDR2 SVGIG (reference sequence). The CDR3 spells CAWSVGNTEAFF. The CDR3 nucleotides read TGTGCCTGGAGTGTCGGGAACACTGAAGCTTTCTTT.

The V and J genes are TRBV25-1 and TRBJ2-5; D possibly corresponds to TRBD2 (7 bases). The ends were cut back, 4 bases at V and 0 bases at J, with 12 bases in the middle. This CDR3 region has 15 residues. Germline CDR1 MGHDK, CDR2 SYGVNS. The CDR3 sequence is CASSVGGGYQETQYF. The DNA for the CDR3 is TGTGCCAGCAGTGTTGGGGGGGGCTACCAAGAGACCCAGTACTTC.

The V gene is TRBV2, the J gene TRBJ1-5, with D perhaps TRBD1 (5 bases). Germline V gene lookup returns CDR1 SNHLY and CDR2 FYNNEI. V dropped 7 bases and J dropped 6 bases, with 16 bases sitting between them. The CDR3 is 14 residues long. This chain's CDR3 is CASTVGGVRQPQHF. The CDR3 region has the DNA TGTGCCAGCACCGTCGGGGGTGTACGTCAGCCCCAGCATTTT.

As DNA, the CDR3 is TGTGCCAGCAGCCTTATGGCGGGGGGCTCCTACGAGCAGTACTTC. Translation: CASSLMAGGSYEQYF. The chain links TRBV13 to TRBJ2-7, with 8 bases matching TRBD2. The V segment lost 5 bases and the J segment 0 bases; nucleotides outside the gene matches: 6. CDR3 length: 15 residues. Germline V lookup: CDR1 PRHDT, CDR2 FYEKMQ (reference sequence).

V usage is TRBV11-2 and J usage is TRBJ2-6; D may be TRBD1 (6 bases). The CDR3 runs 15 residues. Looked up from germline, CDR1 is SGHAT and CDR2 is FQNNGV. Trimming stripped 6 bases from V and 2 bases from J, with 11 bases between. The DNA for the CDR3 is TGTGCCAGCAGTCAGGGGTCAGCTGGGGCCAACGTCCTGACTTTC. As protein: CASSQGSAGANVLTF.

In regard to this clone: One junction end disagrees with the germline gene, perhaps due to a read error. The chain is built from TRBV2 and TRBJ1-2; 9 nucleotides agree with TRBD1. This CDR3 has 14 amino acids. Germline CDR1 reads SNHLY; CDR2 reads FYNNEI. CDR3 nucleotides: TGTGCCAGCAGTGAAGACCGGGACAGGGCAGAGGGTCACTTC. It specifies CASSEDRDRAEGHF.

The chain carries TRBV5-6 and TRBJ1-2, with TRBD1 identical over 7 bases. This CDR3 contains 16 residues. Trimming at V came to 2 bases and at J to 0 bases, leaving 7 bases not matched to a gene. Germline V gene lookup returns CDR1 SGHDT and CDR2 YYEEEE. For the CDR3, the DNA is TGTGCCAGCAGCTTTATCGGGACAGAGACTAACTATGGCTACACCTTC. Its protein product is CASSFIGTETNYGYTF. Supplemented by reference TRBV5-6 and TRBJ1-2, the full variable domain reads DAGVTQSPTHLIKTRGQQVTLRCSPKSGHDTVSWYQQALGQGPQFIFQYYEEEERQRGNFPDRFSGHQFPNYSSELNVNALLLGDSALYLCASSFIGTETNYGYTFGSGTRLTVV.

The chain is built from TRBV9 and TRBJ1-3, with no clear D. Germline lookup yields CDR1 SGDLS and CDR2 YYNGEE. V gave up 0 bases and J gave up 0 bases, with 10 bases separating them. The CDR3 covers 16 residues. The CDR3 bases are TGTGCCAGCAGCGTAGCTGGCGGAGACTCTGGAAACACCATATATTTT. This gives the protein CASSVAGGDSGNTIYF.

CDR3 DNA: TGCGCCAGCAGCCAAGGAAGGGGGCTACAGTACTTC. Amino acids: CASSQGRGLQYF. The chain links TRBV4-1 to TRBJ2-5, with 7 bases fitting TRBD1. V shed 1 base, J shed 11 bases, and the junction held 4 bases outside the gene matches. The CDR3 totals 12 residues. From germline, CDR1 is MGHRA and CDR2 YSYEKL.

This clone appeared once. The chain links TRBV6-5 to TRBJ1-5; tentatively, D is TRBD1 (6 bases). The germline CDR1 and CDR2 sequences are MNHEY and SVGAGI. V lost 5 bases, J lost 4 bases, and 12 bases lay in between. The CDR3 is made up of 14 amino acids. CDR3 protein: CASSGRQANQPQHF. The CDR3 DNA follows: TGTGCCAGCAGTGGCAGACAGGCTAATCAGCCCCAGCATTTT.

V and J are TRBV7-2 and TRBJ1-6, with D possibly TRBD1 on 5 matching bases. The ends were cut back, 3 bases at V and 3 bases at J, with 9 bases in the middle. Germline V gene data show CDR1 as SGHTA and CDR2 as FQGNSA. The CDR3 covers 15 residues. The CDR3 bases are TGTGCCAGCAGCTTTACGGGACTCTATAATTCACCCCTCCACTTT. Its protein product is CASSFTGLYNSPLHF.

The chain combines TRBV5-6 with TRBJ1-5, with D perhaps matching TRBD1 (6 bases). The CDR3 length is 15 residues. Germline CDR1 and CDR2: SGHDT and YYEEEE. V was cut by 4 bases and J by 0 bases, with 11 bases left in between. Written as DNA, the CDR3 is TGTGCCAGCAGCAGGACAGCCTCTAGCAATCAGCCCCAGCATTTT. As protein: CASSRTASSNQPQHF.

The rearrangement links TRBV9 to TRBJ2-3, with 9 bases identical to TRBD2. The CDR3 runs to 15 residues. The junction had 3 bases not matched to a gene; V was cut back by 0 bases and J by 4 bases. Germline V gene lookup returns CDR1 SGDLS and CDR2 YYNGEE. CDR3 bases: TGTGCCAGCAGCGTAGTAGGGACTAGCTCAGATACGCAGTATTTT. It is translated as CASSVVGTSSDTQYF.

The chain couples TRBV6-4 to TRBJ2-1, with 9 positions matching TRBD1. Looked up from germline, CDR1 is MRHNA and CDR2 is SNTAGT. The CDR3 length is 15 residues. Trimming removed 4 bases from V and 6 bases from J; junction bases left unmatched: 7. Written as DNA, the CDR3 is TGTGCCAGCAGTGTTGAGGGACAGGGACTCAATGAGCAGTTCTTC. This translates into CASSVEGQGLNEQFF.

The J gene is TRBJ1-1, the V gene TRBV19, with 10 bases lining up with TRBD1. Germline loops: CDR1 LNHDA, CDR2 SQIVND (reference sequence). The CDR3 runs to 16 residues. J lost 7 bases, V lost 6 bases, and 14 bases had no gene match. The CDR3 nucleotides are TGTGCCAGTAGGAAGACAGGGGGCGTCAAGGCGGGTGAAGCTTTCTTT. Protein product: CASRKTGGVKAGEAFF.

The gene calls are TRBV7-2 and TRBJ1-1, with D unclear. V was pared by 5 bases and J by 5 bases, with 18 bases between. Germline loops: CDR1 SGHTA, CDR2 FQGNSA. The CDR3 runs to 15 residues. For the CDR3, the DNA is TGTGCCAGCAGCCCTAGCTCCGGCAGGACTACTGAAGCTTTCTTT. This sequence encodes CASSPSSGRTTEAFF.

The J gene is TRBJ2-2, the V gene TRBV5-1; D perhaps matches TRBD1 (5 bases). CDR3 length equals 16 residues. V shed 4 bases and J shed 0 bases, with 13 bases lying between them. Germline V gene lookup returns CDR1 SGHRS and CDR2 YFSETQ. CDR3 residues: CASSPATATNTGELFF. In DNA form, the CDR3 reads TGCGCCAGCAGCCCAGCGACAGCAACGAACACCGGGGAGCTGTTTTTT.

J is TRBJ2-1 and V is TRBV7-3, with TRBD2 identical over 14 bases. V trimming: 2 bases; J trimming: 9 bases; junction bases outside the gene matches: 12. Germline V gene sequence: CDR1 SGHTA, CDR2 FQGTGA. The CDR3 sequence is 18 residues long. In DNA form, the CDR3 reads TGTGCCAGCAGCTTATCCCCACCGACTAGCGGGGGGGCGGGTGAGCAGTTCTTC. Its translation is CASSLSPPTSGGAGEQFF. Complete variable domain (other parts from reference TRBV7-3 and TRBJ2-1): GAGVSQTPSNKVTEKGKYVELRCDPISGHTALYWYRQSLGQGPEFLIYFQGTGAADDSGLPNDRFFAVRPEGSVSTLKIQRTERGDSAVYLCASSLSPPTSGGAGEQFFGPGTRLTVL.

This chain uses TRBV12-5 with TRBJ1-1; D gene uncertain. Germline lookup yields CDR1 LGHNT and CDR2 FRNRAP. This CDR3 comprises 12 residues. V was pared by 6 bases and J by 4 bases, with 9 bases between. This CDR3 is CASGLPGTEAFF. The CDR3 nucleotides read TGTGCTAGTGGCCTACCAGGCACTGAAGCTTTCTTT.

J is TRBJ2-7 and V is TRBV19; TRBD1 aligns across 10 bases. This CDR3 contains 14 residues. The germline V gene has CDR1 LNHDA and CDR2 SQIVND (reference sequence). The junction had 7 bases not matched to a gene; V was cut back by 6 bases and J by 5 bases. The CDR3 DNA reads as TGTGCCAGTAGCCAGGGACAGGGGCCCCACGAGCAGTACTTC. The encoded protein is CASSQGQGPHEQYF.

DNA of the CDR3: TGTGCCAGCAGCTTAACAGGGATTAATTCACCCCTCCACTTT. Its translation: CASSLTGINSPLHF. The rearrangement links TRBV7-2 to TRBJ1-6, with TRBD1 as a possible D gene (6 bases). This CDR3 comprises 14 residues. The germline V gene has CDR1 SGHTA and CDR2 FQGNSA. The ends were cut back, 2 bases at V and 6 bases at J, with 8 bases in the middle.

The genes are TRBV5-1 and TRBJ1-2, with a possible D match to TRBD1 (5 bases). This CDR3 has 13 residues. The germline V gene has CDR1 SGHRS and CDR2 YFSETQ. V dropped 3 bases and J dropped 2 bases, with 8 bases sitting between them. The CDR3 here is CASSSQGNYGYTF. The CDR3 nucleotides are TGCGCCAGCAGCTCGCAGGGAAACTATGGCTACACCTTC.

This rearrangement joins TRBV9 to TRBJ1-2; the match to TRBD1 covers 7 bases. This CDR3 region has 17 residues. V lost 3 bases to trimming and J lost 4 bases; unmatched junction nucleotides: 15. Germline lookup yields CDR1 SGDLS and CDR2 YYNGEE. The CDR3 spells CASSETNRGNNIYGYTF. CDR3 nucleotides: TGTGCCAGCAGCGAGACAAACAGGGGAAATAACATCTATGGCTACACCTTC.

The chain couples TRBV6-5 to TRBJ2-7; 7 bases map to TRBD2. The CDR3 contains 15 residues. V dropped 7 bases and J dropped 1; count of bases not matched to a gene: 10. Germline V gives CDR1 MNHEY, CDR2 SVGAGI. The CDR3 sequence is CASTTRAGESYEQYF. CDR3 nucleotide sequence: TGTGCCAGCACCACCAGGGCGGGGGAGTCCTACGAGCAGTACTTC.

CDR3 sequence (DNA): TGCGCCAGCAGCTTGGGGGCTTACTCAGGGGGCTATGGCTACACCTTC. Its protein is CASSLGAYSGGYGYTF. J is TRBJ1-2 and V is TRBV5-1; 7 bases fit TRBD1. The CDR3 is 16 amino acids. V dropped 0 bases and J dropped 4; count of bases not matched to a gene: 9. CDR1 is SGHRS, CDR2 YFSETQ, per germline. The full variable domain, its missing parts supplied by reference TRBV5-1 and TRBJ1-2, is KAGVTQTPRYLIKTRGQQVTLSCSPISGHRSVSWYQQTPGQGLQFLFEYFSETQRNKGNFPGRFSGRQFSNSRSEMNVSTLELGDSALYLCASSLGAYSGGYGYTFGSGTRLTVV.

The chain is built from TRBV30 and TRBJ1-4; D gene unclear. The V gene lost 5 bases and the J gene lost 5 bases, with 12 bases spanning the gap. Germline V gene data show CDR1 as GTSNPN and CDR2 as SVGIG (reference sequence). The CDR3 totals 13 residues. CDR3: CAWGLGLNEKLFF. The CDR3 nucleotides read TGTGCCTGGGGCCTAGGCCTAAATGAAAAACTGTTTTTT.

This chain connects TRBV5-4 to TRBJ2-2; the match to TRBD1 covers 7 bases. The germline V gene has CDR1 SGHNT and CDR2 YYREEE (reference sequence). V lost 4 bases and J lost 4; bases outside the gene matches: 10. The CDR3 runs 16 residues. This chain's CDR3 is CASSRERGGRTGELFF. For the CDR3, the DNA is TGTGCCAGCAGCCGTGAGAGAGGGGGCCGCACCGGGGAGCTGTTTTTT.